This T cell receptor beta chain was sequenced during a study of T-cell memory formation after mild COVID-19. On the study more broadly: Across donors, TCR clusters were largely donor specific. Study-wide results and limits: Researchers found some responding clones in pre-infection memory, a sign that cross-reactive memory joined.

This clonotype was observed a handful of times. Its antigen is not identified. CDR3 length equals 13 residues. Trimming cost V 7 bases and J 1 base, with 8 bases left between them. Germline loops: CDR1 MGHRA, CDR2 YSYEKL. TCRdb reanalysed the 5' RACE reads using MiXCR and keeps one entry per CDR3 protein. Seen here are some 100,000 distinct CDR3 sequences, roughly 10% observed once, and the top ten hold more than 35%. This TCR was recovered from a young man who had mild COVID-19 (a few samples of this study predate the infection). Cell type and time point are not known. Sample: PBMCs or a T cell subset sorted from them (not recorded which). The V call is TRBV4-1, the J call TRBJ1-3, with D uncertain. CDR3 DNA sequence: TGCGCCAGCACACCTAGGTCTGGAAACACCATATATTTT. It is translated as CASTPRSGNTIYF.